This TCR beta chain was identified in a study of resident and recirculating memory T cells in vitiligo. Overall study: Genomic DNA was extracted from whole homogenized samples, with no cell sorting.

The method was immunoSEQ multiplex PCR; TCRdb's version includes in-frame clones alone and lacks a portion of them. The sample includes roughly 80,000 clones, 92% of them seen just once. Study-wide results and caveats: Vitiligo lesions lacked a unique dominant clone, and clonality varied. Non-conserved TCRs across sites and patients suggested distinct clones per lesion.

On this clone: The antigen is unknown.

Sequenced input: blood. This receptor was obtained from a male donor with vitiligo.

In DNA form, the CDR3 reads TGTGCCACCAGCAGAGATCGGGCTAGCGGGATCACAGATACGCAGTATTTT. Amino acids: CATSRDRASGITDTQYF. The genes are TRBV15 and TRBJ2-3; TRBD2 matches 9 bases. With V trimmed by 0 bases and J by 2 bases, 6 bases remained unmatched. This CDR3 contains 17 residues. Germline loops: CDR1 LNHNV, CDR2 YYDKDF (reference sequence).